Shown below are 19 T cell receptor beta chains from a single sample sequenced in a study of T cells in Graves' hyperthyroidism and ophthalmopathy. From RNA transcripts, TCR beta CDR3 regions were amplified. TCR CDR3 underwent first-round RT-PCR with the HTBI primer set. TCRdb re-derived calls from the multiplex PCR reads in MiXCR, one entry per CDR3 protein. The repertoire holds over 500,000 distinct CDR3 sequences, with roughly 15% as singletons. The sample consisted of blood. These receptors all stem from a woman aged 18-29 years with Graves' ophthalmopathy.

The chain recombines TRBV5-5 with TRBJ1-2; possibly TRBD1 for D (5 bases). Germline V gene lookup returns CDR1 SGHKS and CDR2 YYEKEE (reference sequence). The CDR3 loop spans 14 amino acids. V gave up 1 base and J gave up 4 bases, with 11 bases separating them. The DNA for the CDR3 is TGTGCCAGCAGCTTGTCCGCAGGGACCTATGGCTACACCTTC. Its protein product is CASSLSAGTYGYTF.

There are a few counts of this clonotype. The chain employs TRBV4-1 and TRBJ2-4; 9 nucleotides align to TRBD1. Germline values: CDR1 MGHRA, CDR2 YSYEKL. CDR3 size: 16 residues. V trimming: 2 bases; J trimming: 1 base; junction bases outside the gene matches: 3. CDR3 sequence: CASSQYRGLAKNIQYF. CDR3 DNA sequence: TGCGCCAGCAGCCAATACAGGGGGCTGGCCAAAAACATTCAGTACTTC.

This clonotype was detected many times. The chain links TRBV28 to TRBJ1-1, with 10 bases fitting TRBD1. CDR1 MDHEN and CDR2 SYDVKM come from the germline V gene. Losses at the gene ends were 10 bases for V and 5 bases for J; bases not matched to a gene: 10. This CDR3 region has 14 residues. The CDR3 sequence: CATNLGTGDTEAFF. The CDR3 DNA is TGTGCCACCAACTTAGGGACAGGGGATACTGAAGCTTTCTTT.

This chain uses TRBV11-2 with TRBJ1-3; 9 bases are shared with TRBD1. The CDR3 covers 15 residues. Losses at the gene ends were 6 bases for V and 2 bases for J; bases not matched to a gene: 5. Germline assignment: CDR1 SGHAT and CDR2 FQNNGV. For the CDR3, the DNA is TGTGCCAGCAGTCCAGGGACAGGGCCTGGAAACACCATATATTTT. Amino acid sequence: CASSPGTGPGNTIYF.

As for this clonotype: Just one base apart from a much larger clone, this may be a read error. The chain carries TRBV28 and TRBJ1-2, with D possibly TRBD1 on 6 matching bases. V was clipped by 7 bases and J by 7 bases, with 10 bases between them. The CDR3 covers 11 residues. Per the germline V gene, CDR1 is MDHEN and CDR2 is SYDVKM. This chain's CDR3 is CASIVGAGYTF. CDR3 sequence (DNA): TGTGCCAGCATTGTGGGGGCTGGCTACACCTTC.

In this sample, this clonotype turned up many times. The V gene is TRBV7-3, the J gene TRBJ2-5; D perhaps matches TRBD2 (7 bases). Germline assignment: CDR1 SGHTA and CDR2 FQGTGA. This CDR3 comprises 16 residues. Trimming took off 1 base at V and 5 bases at J, with 17 bases between the two ends. The CDR3 is CASSLIGGEPSETQYF. The CDR3 DNA reads as TGTGCCAGCAGCTTAATAGGGGGGGAGCCGTCGGAGACCCAGTACTTC. Using reference TRBV7-3 and TRBJ2-5 for the parts outside the CDR3, the full variable domain is GAGVSQTPSNKVTEKGKYVELRCDPISGHTALYWYRQSLGQGPEFLIYFQGTGAADDSGLPNDRFFAVRPEGSVSTLKIQRTERGDSAVYLCASSLIGGEPSETQYFGPGTRLLVL.

At least ten counts were recorded for this clonotype. This chain links TRBV11-1 with TRBJ2-1; TRBD2 agrees at 10 bases. Germline V CDR1 and CDR2: SGHAT, FQDESV (reference sequence). The ends lost 5 bases at V and 1 base at J; junction bases unmatched: 5. CDR3 size: 16 residues. CDR3 region: CASSPSSGRSYNEQFF. The CDR3 bases are TGTGCCAGCAGCCCGTCTAGCGGGAGATCCTACAATGAGCAGTTCTTC. Using reference TRBV11-1 and TRBJ2-1 for the parts outside the CDR3, the full variable domain is EAEVAQSPRYKITEKSQAVAFWCDPISGHATLYWYRQILGQGPELLVQFQDESVVDDSQLPKDRFSAERLKGVDSTLKIQPAELGDSAMYLCASSPSSGRSYNEQFFGPGTRLTVL.

This clonotype was detected many times. The genes are TRBV28 and TRBJ1-2; maybe TRBD1 (6 bases). Germline V gene sequence: CDR1 MDHEN, CDR2 SYDVKM. V was cut by 5 bases and J by 8 bases, with 24 bases left in between. The CDR3 has 16 amino acids. The CDR3 is CASSGPGGAEAYGYTF. CDR3 DNA sequence: TGTGCCAGCAGTGGTCCCGGGGGCGCGGAGGCTTACGGCTACACCTTC.

Only a few counts were recorded for this clonotype. The chain recombines TRBV27 with TRBJ2-1; possibly TRBD2 for D (5 bases). Germline V lookup: CDR1 MNHEY, CDR2 SMNVEV (reference sequence). V was trimmed by 2 bases and J by 7 bases, leaving 15 bases between them. The CDR3 has 15 amino acids. DNA for the CDR3: TGTGCCAGCAGTTTAATGGGTCTAGCCGTTAATGAGCAGTTCTTC. Translating it yields CASSLMGLAVNEQFF.

This clonotype was counted between two and nine times. The chain uses TRBV19 and TRBJ1-1; 8 bases line up with TRBD1. The trim removed 9 bases at V and 0 bases at J, leaving 12 bases unmatched. CDR3 length equals 16 residues. Germline loops: CDR1 LNHDA, CDR2 SQIVND (reference sequence). This CDR3 reads CASKGTGVLMNTEAFF. The CDR3 nucleotides are TGTGCCAGCAAGGGGACAGGCGTCCTCATGAACACTGAAGCTTTCTTT.

This clonotype has a count of ten or more. The V call is TRBV6-1, the J call TRBJ1-1, with D tentatively TRBD1 (5 bases). CDR3 length: 13 residues. Trimming removed 7 bases at V and 2 bases at J, with 11 bases between. Germline V gene data show CDR1 as MNHNS and CDR2 as SASEGT. In DNA, the CDR3 is TGTGCCAGCACCTACAGGAGAAACACTGAAGCTTTCTTT. Translating it yields CASTYRRNTEAFF.

There are many counts of this clonotype. The chain is built from TRBV14 and TRBJ2-1; TRBD2 matches at 11 bases. The trim removed 4 bases at V and 10 bases at J, leaving 21 bases unmatched. The CDR3 is 19 residues long. The germline V gene has CDR1 SGHDN and CDR2 FVKESK. The CDR3 DNA sequence: TGTGCCAGCAGCCGAGACGGACAGCTTGCTAGCGGGGGGCTCCGGGAGCAGTTCTTC. Amino acid sequence: CASSRDGQLASGGLREQFF.

There are a few counts of this clonotype. This chain connects TRBV7-9 to TRBJ2-2, with 12 bases aligning to TRBD2. Germline V lookup: CDR1 SEHNR, CDR2 FQNEAQ (reference sequence). J lost 6 bases, V lost 1 base, and 3 bases had no gene match. The CDR3 is 16 amino acids. As DNA, the CDR3 is TGTGCCAGCAGCTTAGGGACTAGCGGGGTTTCCGGGGAGCTGTTTTTT. It yields the protein CASSLGTSGVSGELFF.

This clonotype was counted many times. The chain is built from TRBV7-2 and TRBJ2-1; maybe TRBD1 (5 bases). CDR3 size: 16 residues. V gave up 5 bases and J gave up 6 bases, with 20 bases separating them. The germline V gene has CDR1 SGHTA and CDR2 FQGNSA. The CDR3: CASSRRAGRVVNEQFF. The CDR3 nucleotides read TGTGCCAGCAGCCGACGGGCTGGCAGGGTTGTCAATGAGCAGTTCTTC.

This clonotype was seen a few times. The rearrangement links TRBV27 to TRBJ2-7; 8 bases fit TRBD2. Germline assignment: CDR1 MNHEY and CDR2 SMNVEV (reference sequence). The V gene end was trimmed by 2 bases and the J gene end by 2 bases; junction bases not matched to a gene: 5. CDR3 length: 15 amino acids. CDR3 bases: TGTGCCAGCAGTTTAGCGGGAGGACTTACCTACGAGCAGTACTTC. It yields the protein CASSLAGGLTYEQYF.

This clonotype was counted only a few times. The rearrangement uses TRBV5-1 and TRBJ2-2; D gene unclear. The CDR3 runs 15 residues. Trimming cost V 0 bases and J 1 base, with 7 bases left between them. The germline V gene encodes CDR1 SGHRS and CDR2 YFSETQ. In DNA form, the CDR3 reads TGCGCCAGCAGCTTGGGCAGGTTGAACACCGGGGAGCTGTTTTTT. It encodes CASSLGRLNTGELFF.

This clonotype was counted ten times or more. V is TRBV11-1 and J is TRBJ2-1; D call uncertain. Trimming cost V 1 base and J 6 bases, with 4 bases left between them. The CDR3 loop spans 12 amino acids. Germline V gene data show CDR1 as SGHAT and CDR2 as FQDESV (reference sequence). The CDR3 DNA reads as TGTGCCAGCAGCTTAGTTCCCAATGAGCAGTTCTTC. It yields the protein CASSLVPNEQFF.

This clonotype has a handful of counts. The rearrangement uses TRBV20-1 and TRBJ2-1; tentative D call: TRBD2 (5 bases). The V end was cut by 6 bases, the J end by 6 bases, with 12 bases between. The CDR3 loop spans 12 amino acids. Germline V gene lookup returns CDR1 DFQATT and CDR2 SNEGSKA (reference sequence). CDR3 amino acids: CSALEGPNEQFF. The CDR3 nucleotides read TGCAGTGCGCTCGAGGGCCCCAATGAGCAGTTCTTC.

This clonotype was counted many times. The CDR3 DNA reads as TGTGCCTGGAGTGTACCAGCGTTGGGCGGATCCTACGAGCAGTACTTC. Amino acid sequence: CAWSVPALGGSYEQYF. The chain links TRBV30 to TRBJ2-7; no clear D. This CDR3 has 16 residues. Germline V CDR1 and CDR2: GTSNPN, SVGIG (reference sequence). Trimming removed 0 bases at V and 1 base at J, with 16 bases between. The variable domain in full, with the rest retrieved from reference TRBV30 and TRBJ2-7, is SQTIHQWPATLVQPVGSPLSLECTVEGTSNPNLYWYRQAAGRGLQLLFYSVGIGQISSEVPQNLSASRPQDRQFILSSKKLLLSDSGFYLCAWSVPALGGSYEQYFGPGTRLTVT.